This TCR beta chain emerged from a study of Graves' ophthalmopathy and Graves' hyperthyroidism. Whole-study findings and limits: Blood also harbored most expanded thyroid clonotypes above 0.001 frequency.

The study amplified TCR beta CDR3 regions using RNA transcripts. RT-PCR was first run with HTBI primers, then multiplex PCR in a second round. TCRdb re-derived calls from the multiplex PCR reads in MiXCR, one entry per CDR3 protein. The sample lists about 220,000 distinct CDR3 sequences, around a fifth occurring once. Trimming left V 0 bases short and J 6 bases short, with 15 bases between. The CDR3 consists of 16 residues. The authors diagnosed from clinical symptoms, serum thyroxine, TRAb, thyroid ultrasound and orbital computed tomography. The PBMCs used were ones drawn from about 9.3 ml of fresh peripheral blood. Note on this clonotype: The target antigen is unknown.

Sample: peripheral blood. The rearrangement uses TRBV12-3 or TRBV12-4 and TRBJ1-5; tentative D call: TRBD1 (5 bases). The TCR sequence derives from a woman between 45 and 65 years old with Graves' ophthalmopathy. The CDR3 here is CASSLAVRRGVQPQHF. CDR3 in DNA: TGTGCCAGCAGTTTAGCCGTACGGCGGGGCGTTCAGCCCCAGCATTTT.